The 28 T cell receptor beta chains reported below all come from one sample, sequenced in a study of siplizumab effects on memory and regulatory T cells. Here immunoSEQ multiplex PCR was the method, and the copy in TCRdb shows in-frame clones only, minus some. There are some 100,000 clones in the sample; about 90% occur only once, and less than 0.85% lies in the top ten. Sequencing used Tregs sorted from blood. Source of these receptors: a human donor in good health.

This chain connects TRBV7-9 to TRBJ2-6; no reliable D call. The germline V and J ends were trimmed by 7 bases and 2 bases, with 6 bases remaining between them. The CDR3 sequence is 13 residues long. Germline loops: CDR1 SEHNR, CDR2 FQNEAQ (reference sequence). The CDR3, as DNA: TGTGCCAGCACCCCCACTGGGGCCAACGTCCTGACTTTC. Protein product: CASTPTGANVLTF.

This clone has just a few counts. The J gene is TRBJ1-5, the V gene TRBV2; a weak D match, TRBD1 (6 bases). V was clipped by 8 bases and J by 4 bases, with 12 bases between them. Germline V gene data show CDR1 as SNHLY and CDR2 as FYNNEI. CDR3 length: 13 residues. CDR3: CASGQTGNQPQHF. Here the CDR3 DNA reads TGTGCCAGCGGACAGACAGGTAATCAGCCCCAGCATTTT.

The chain couples TRBV6-6 to TRBJ2-7; D tentatively reads TRBD1 or TRBD2 (6 bases each). The V end lost 2 bases, the J end lost 6 bases, and 17 bases lay between the germline ends. Per germline, CDR1 MNHNY and CDR2 SVGAGI (reference sequence). The CDR3 totals 15 residues. The CDR3 sequence is CASSYGRGRLGEQYF. The CDR3, as DNA: TGTGCCAGCAGTTACGGTAGGGGGAGGTTGGGCGAGCAGTACTTC.

The chain employs TRBV7-8 and TRBJ1-6; perhaps TRBD1 as D (5 bases). Germline V CDR1 and CDR2: SGHVS, FQNEAQ. This CDR3 is 15 amino acids long. Trimming removed 5 bases from V and 9 bases from J, with 17 bases in between. DNA for the CDR3: TGTGCCAGCAGCCCGCTTGGGGGGGGGAGTTCACCCCTCCACTTT. Amino acid sequence: CASSPLGGGSSPLHF.

This clone was seen many times. The gene calls are TRBV5-4 and TRBJ2-5, with D possibly being TRBD2 (6 bases). This CDR3 comprises 14 residues. CDR1 is SGHNT, CDR2 YYREEE, per germline (reference sequence). V was shortened by 0 bases and J by 2 bases, with 8 bases between the two germline ends. The CDR3 loop reads CASSLGLAQETQYF. The CDR3 DNA follows: TGTGCCAGCAGCTTGGGGCTAGCGCAAGAGACCCAGTACTTC.

The chain has TRBV4-1 and TRBJ2-7; 12 nucleotides line up with TRBD2. Germline CDR1 is MGHRA and CDR2 is YSYEKL. CDR3 length: 15 amino acids. The V gene end was trimmed by 4 bases and the J gene end by 4 bases; junction bases not matched to a gene: 5. The CDR3 region is CASSPGLAGGYEQYF. CDR3 bases: TGCGCCAGCAGCCCGGGACTAGCGGGTGGGTACGAGCAGTACTTC.

The V call is TRBV4-1, the J call TRBJ2-2; unclear D gene. V gave up 0 bases and J gave up 0 bases, with 8 bases separating them. Germline CDR1 and CDR2: MGHRA and YSYEKL. This CDR3 has 16 residues. CDR3 region: CASSQDPTANTGELFF. CDR3 DNA: TGCGCCAGCAGCCAAGACCCCACAGCGAACACCGGGGAGCTGTTTTTT.

The chain has TRBV29-1 and TRBJ2-1, with D perhaps TRBD2 (6 bases). Germline CDR1 is SQVTM and CDR2 is ANQGSEA. V lost 8 bases and J lost 5, with 13 bases in between. The CDR3 is made up of 12 amino acids. The CDR3 loop reads CSPGTGNNEQFF. CDR3 bases: TGCAGCCCCGGGACTGGGAACAATGAGCAGTTCTTC.

The CDR3 spells CASSHGGHYGYTF. The DNA of the CDR3 is TGTGCCAGTAGCCACGGCGGACACTATGGCTACACCTTC. The chain links TRBV19 to TRBJ1-2; D ambiguous. The CDR3 has 13 amino acids. V lost 6 bases, J lost 3 bases, and 11 bases lay in between. Germline V gene data show CDR1 as LNHDA and CDR2 as SQIVND (reference sequence).

V and J are TRBV2 and TRBJ2-7; D is uncertain. CDR1 SNHLY and CDR2 FYNNEI come from the germline V gene. The length of the CDR3 is 12 residues. V was cut by 6 bases and J by 5 bases, with 11 bases left in between. The CDR3: CASSLSSNEQYF. The CDR3 bases are TGTGCCAGCAGCCTTTCCTCAAACGAGCAGTACTTC.

The chain carries TRBV10-3 and TRBJ1-2; D may be TRBD1 (5 bases). V dropped 4 bases and J dropped 8 bases, with 14 bases sitting between them. The CDR3 length is 13 residues. The germline V gene encodes CDR1 ENHRY and CDR2 SYGVKD. The CDR3 bases are TGTGCCATCAGTGGACAGAGCCTACTGGGCTACACCTTC. This gives the protein CAISGQSLLGYTF.

This chain uses TRBV28 with TRBJ2-5; 8 bases fit TRBD1. Trimming took 6 bases from V and 4 from J; bases not matched to a gene: 10. The germline gives CDR1 MDHEN, CDR2 SYDVKM. CDR3 length: 15 residues. CDR3 loop: CASRTHQGAGETQYF. The CDR3 coding sequence is TGTGCCAGCAGAACGCATCAGGGGGCAGGAGAGACCCAGTACTTC. Combining the CDR3 with reference TRBV28 and TRBJ2-5 gives the whole variable domain DVKVTQSSRYLVKRTGEKVFLECVQDMDHENMFWYRQDPGLGLRLIYFSYDVKMKEKGDIPEGYSVSREKKERFSLILESASTNQTSMYLCASRTHQGAGETQYFGPGTRLLVL.

The chain recombines TRBV2 with TRBJ2-1, with 7 bases that match TRBD2. The CDR3 has 15 residues. The J segment lost 12 bases and the V segment lost 5 bases, leaving 16 bases of the junction unmatched. The V gene's germline CDR1 is SNHLY and CDR2 FYNNEI. The CDR3 nucleotides read TGTGCCAGCAGTCAACTGGGACTACTAATGCAAGCGCAGTTCTTC. The encoded protein is CASSQLGLLMQAQFF.

The chain joins TRBV5-1 to TRBJ2-6; 12 nucleotides align to TRBD1. The ends lost 0 bases at V and 1 base at J; junction bases unmatched: 11. Germline V gene sequence: CDR1 SGHRS, CDR2 YFSETQ. The CDR3 has 21 amino acids. The CDR3 sequence is CASSLDDRDRGLGSGANVLTF. In nucleotides, the CDR3 is TGCGCCAGCAGCTTGGATGATAGGGACAGGGGGCTTGGTTCTGGGGCCAACGTCCTGACTTTC.

V gene TRBV7-8 combines with J gene TRBJ2-6; D might be TRBD1 (5 bases). The CDR3 extends over 16 amino acids. In germline, CDR1 is SGHVS, CDR2 FQNEAQ. The V end lost 5 bases, the J end lost 2 bases, and 13 bases lay between the germline ends. CDR3 sequence: CASSGAYGAGANVLTF. CDR3 DNA: TGTGCCAGCAGCGGGGCTTATGGGGCTGGGGCCAACGTCCTGACTTTC.

The V gene is TRBV27, the J gene TRBJ2-7; no clear D. The CDR3 consists of 14 residues. CDR1 and CDR2 (germline): MNHEY, SMNVEV (reference sequence). Trimming cost V 0 bases and J 7 bases, with 13 bases left between them. The CDR3 protein is CASSLSGIPKEQYF. The DNA of the CDR3 is TGTGCCAGCAGTTTATCCGGCATACCAAAAGAGCAGTACTTC.

The chain links TRBV7-3 to TRBJ2-1; D is ambiguous. From germline, CDR1 is SGHTA and CDR2 FQGTGA. This CDR3 is built from 15 residues. V was clipped by 3 bases and J by 0 bases, with 9 bases between them. CDR3 sequence: CASSFGRGSYNEQFF. CDR3 coding DNA: TGTGCCAGCAGCTTTGGTCGCGGCTCCTACAATGAGCAGTTCTTC.

This chain uses TRBV23-1 with TRBJ2-2; D may be TRBD2 (6 bases). TRBV23-1 is classed as an ORF, of uncertain function. The V gene lost 9 bases and the J gene lost 0 bases, with 11 bases spanning the gap. This CDR3 spans 14 amino acids. Here the CDR3 reads CASSSGSNTGELFF. In nucleotides, the CDR3 is TGCGCCAGTTCCAGCGGGTCGAACACCGGGGAGCTGTTTTTT.

Details on this clone: The junction departs from germline at one end; a sequencing error may be responsible. The same CDR3 arises from other DNA sequences in this sample as well. The rearrangement links TRBV2 to TRBJ2-1, with D tentatively TRBD1 (5 bases). The CDR3 covers 13 residues. CDR1 and CDR2 (germline): SNHLY, FYNNEI. CDR3 sequence (DNA): TGTGCCAGTAGTGTGCAGGGTTACAATGAGCAGTTCTTC. Protein product: CASSVQGYNEQFF.

The CDR3 spells CASSLTSRTSGINEQFF. The CDR3 DNA is TGTGCCAGCAGCTTAACATCCAGGACTAGCGGGATAAATGAGCAGTTCTTC. V gene TRBV7-6 combines with J gene TRBJ2-1; the match to TRBD2 covers 12 bases. After removal of 2 bases from V and 7 bases from J, the junction contained 9 bases not matched to a gene. The CDR3 loop spans 17 amino acids. Germline-derived CDR1 and CDR2 are SGHVS and FNYEAQ.

In its sample, this clone was seen once. The genes are TRBV7-3 and TRBJ2-2; D unresolved. The CDR3 runs to 13 residues. CDR1 and CDR2 (germline): SGHTA, FQGTGA. V was pared by 2 bases and J by 4 bases, with 5 bases between. CDR3 protein: CASSLDPTGELFF. The CDR3 region has the DNA TGTGCCAGCAGCTTAGATCCCACCGGGGAGCTGTTTTTT. The entire variable domain, with the rest obtained from reference TRBV7-3 and TRBJ2-2, is as follows: GAGVSQTPSNKVTEKGKYVELRCDPISGHTALYWYRQSLGQGPEFLIYFQGTGAADDSGLPNDRFFAVRPEGSVSTLKIQRTERGDSAVYLCASSLDPTGELFFGEGSRLTVL.

The chain couples TRBV5-6 to TRBJ2-1; 11 bases agree with TRBD2. Germline V gene lookup returns CDR1 SGHDT and CDR2 YYEEEE. The CDR3 covers 16 residues. V lost 1 base to trimming and J lost 6 bases; unmatched junction nucleotides: 6. CDR3 region: CASSLLAGGSFNEQFF. CDR3 coding DNA: TGTGCCAGCAGCTTGCTAGCGGGAGGTTCATTCAATGAGCAGTTCTTC.

This chain links TRBV15 with TRBJ2-3; D possibly corresponds to TRBD1 (5 bases). CDR3 size: 15 residues. In germline, CDR1 is LNHNV, CDR2 YYDKDF (reference sequence). Trimming removed 0 bases at V and 1 base at J, with 8 bases between. In DNA, the CDR3 is TGTGCCACCAGCAGAGATCTCAGGGGCACAGATACGCAGTATTTT. Amino acid sequence: CATSRDLRGTDTQYF.

The genes are TRBV29-1 and TRBJ2-3; D gene ambiguous. Germline V gene sequence: CDR1 SQVTM, CDR2 ANQGSEA. The CDR3 length is 12 residues. Between the trimmed V and J ends, which lost 1 base and 7 bases, there was a span of 9 bases. CDR3 sequence reads: CSVEVGSHTQYF. DNA of the CDR3: TGCAGCGTTGAAGTAGGCTCCCATACGCAGTATTTT.

This chain links TRBV7-9 with TRBJ2-7; maybe TRBD1 (6 bases). Germline V gives CDR1 SEHNR, CDR2 FQNEAQ (reference sequence). Trimming took 3 bases from V and 7 from J, leaving 13 bases between them. The CDR3 is made up of 13 amino acids. The CDR3 region is CASSLVQGGEQYF. The CDR3 DNA reads TGTGCCAGCAGCTTGGTACAGGGTGGAGAGCAGTACTTC.

This chain links TRBV4-1 with TRBJ2-7; 7 bases map to TRBD2. Germline trimming cut 0 bases from V and 6 bases from J; bases unmatched to any gene: 11. The germline V gene encodes CDR1 MGHRA and CDR2 YSYEKL. This CDR3 has 16 amino acids. The CDR3 here is CASSQDPHSGLSEQYF. In DNA, the CDR3 is TGCGCCAGCAGCCAAGATCCCCATAGCGGGTTAAGCGAGCAGTACTTC.

This clone was seen once. The chain uses TRBV15 and TRBJ2-1; D gene ambiguous. V was trimmed by 1 base and J by 0 bases, leaving 19 bases between them. In germline, CDR1 is LNHNV, CDR2 YYDKDF (reference sequence). The CDR3 totals 19 residues. The CDR3: CATSRAVSHRLSSYNEQFF. In DNA, the CDR3 is TGTGCCACCAGCAGAGCTGTTAGTCACAGACTGAGCTCCTACAATGAGCAGTTCTTC.

The V and J genes are TRBV27 and TRBJ1-4; 9 nucleotides agree with TRBD1. Germline lookup yields CDR1 MNHEY and CDR2 SMNVEV (reference sequence). This CDR3 is 17 amino acids long. The J segment lost 5 bases and the V segment lost 3 bases, leaving 10 bases of the junction unmatched. This CDR3 reads CASSFMGQGLWNEKLFF. The CDR3 nucleotides are TGTGCCAGCAGTTTTATGGGACAGGGTCTCTGGAATGAAAAACTGTTTTTT. The full variable domain, with the rest looked up from reference TRBV27 and TRBJ1-4, is EAQVTQNPRYLITVTGKKLTVTCSQNMNHEYMSWYRQDPGLGLRQIYYSMNVEVTDKGDVPEGYKVSRKEKRNFPLILESPSPNQTSLYFCASSFMGQGLWNEKLFFGSGTQLSVL.